This TCR beta chain is drawn from a study of cytomegalovirus exposure and HLA in healthy donors. Study-level points and caveats: A few CMV-associated chains were confirmed in vitro to be specific for CMV antigens.

In regard to this clone: Its antigen remains unidentified.

PCR amplification relied on 60 Vbeta primers (plus 13 Jbeta primers). TCRdb's table, derived via immunoSEQ multiplex PCR, lists solely in-frame clones and lacks some. Of 200,000 to 250,000 clones in the sample, approximately 84% were seen once. The donors gave bone marrow, and they were healthy. Whereas donors were nominally healthy upon sampling, unrecorded immune exposures were probable. This clonotype originated in a woman aged 40 to 50 in good health and CMV-seronegative. The sequenced sample consisted of PBMCs.

CDR3 in amino acids: CASSFLRDKPMNTEAFF. The CDR3 bases are TGTGCCAGCAGTTTTCTACGGGACAAACCCATGAACACTGAAGCTTTCTTT. The chain couples TRBV28 to TRBJ1-1, with D possibly being TRBD1 (6 bases). Germline V gene data show CDR1 as MDHEN and CDR2 as SYDVKM. Trimming shortened V by 3 bases and J by 0 bases, and 17 bases separated the two germline ends. CDR3 size: 17 residues.